This T cell receptor (beta chain) originates from a study of cytomegalovirus exposure and HLA in healthy donors. J gave up 3 bases and V 5 bases, and 12 bases lay outside the gene matches. The CDR3 is made up of 16 amino acids. The germline V gene has CDR1 SGHVS and CDR2 FQNEAQ. Profiling relied on immunoSEQ multiplex PCR, and the TCRdb table lists in-frame clones only, not all of them. Here the sample spans fewer than 250,000 clones, around four fifths being singletons. V usage is TRBV7-8 and J usage is TRBJ2-7; 8 nucleotides align to TRBD2. The receptor was isolated from a young woman in good health and CMV-seronegative. The sequenced sample was PBMCs. CDR3 nucleotide sequence: TGTGCCAGCAGCCTCGAAGCGGGAGTGGGACTCTACGAGCAGTACTTC. It codes for CASSLEAGVGLYEQYF.